This T cell receptor beta chain was observed in a study of T-cell memory formation after mild COVID-19. Study as a whole: TCR clusters were largely donor specific.

Study-level results: CD4+ bias marked clones expanding day 15 to 37, unlike balanced contracting clones.

This clonotype was recorded many times. No antigen is known for it. The TCR alpha and TCR beta cDNA libraries, bearing sample barcodes and UMIs, were generated by 5'RACE using constant-segment primers. A single record per CDR3 protein comes from TCRdb applying MiXCR to the 5' RACE reads. This table holds over 55,000 distinct CDR3 sequences, less than 15% found once. Per germline, CDR1 DFQATT and CDR2 SNEGSKA (reference sequence). This CDR3 has 11 amino acids. Sequenced sample: PBMCs or a T cell subset sorted from them (not recorded which). The clonotype comes from a man aged 18 to 29 who had mild COVID-19 (a few samples of this study predate the infection). Cell type and time point are not known. The chain is built from TRBV20-1 and TRBJ2-7; perhaps TRBD2 as D (5 bases). As DNA, the CDR3 is TGCCGTCTCCGGACTCTCTACGAGCAGTACTTC. This encodes CRLRTLYEQYF.